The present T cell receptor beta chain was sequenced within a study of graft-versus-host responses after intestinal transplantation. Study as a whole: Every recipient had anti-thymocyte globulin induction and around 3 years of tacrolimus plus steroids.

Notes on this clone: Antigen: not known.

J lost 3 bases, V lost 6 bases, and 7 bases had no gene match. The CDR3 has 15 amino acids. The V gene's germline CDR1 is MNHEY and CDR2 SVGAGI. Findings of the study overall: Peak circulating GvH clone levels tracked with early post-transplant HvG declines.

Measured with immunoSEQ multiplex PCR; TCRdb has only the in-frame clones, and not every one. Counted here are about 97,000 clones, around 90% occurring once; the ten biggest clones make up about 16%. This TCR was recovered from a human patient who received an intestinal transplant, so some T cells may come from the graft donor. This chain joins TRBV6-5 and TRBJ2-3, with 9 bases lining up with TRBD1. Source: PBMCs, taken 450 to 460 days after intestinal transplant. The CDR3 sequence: CASSEQGAGTDTQYF. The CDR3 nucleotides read TGTGCCAGCAGCGAACAGGGGGCTGGAACAGATACGCAGTATTTT.